The 18 T cell receptor beta chains below come from one sample, sequenced in a study of quantifying T cell responses using KT2 cells. Background on the study: cDNA was made from DNase-treated RNA using alpha and beta constant primers.

Each cDNA got a UMI-containing oligo ligated at its 3' end. First-round PCR used roughly 4 cycles and beta primers RC1.1 and RC1.2 covering TRBC1 and TRBC2. TCRdb re-called the UMI-ligation and nested PCR reads through MiXCR, storing one row per CDR3 protein. The sample lists approximately 60,000 distinct CDR3 sequences; over 9% were seen once. The sample consisted of PBMCs spiked with cells of the T cell clone KT2. The receptor source for this set is a human donor.

This clonotype was seen repeatedly, ten times or more. The V gene is TRBV12-3 or TRBV12-4, the J gene TRBJ2-7; 9 positions match TRBD1. The CDR3 has 14 amino acids. The trim removed 3 bases at V and 4 bases at J, leaving 4 bases unmatched. Here the CDR3 reads CASSFHRGHYEQYF. The CDR3 nucleotides read TGTGCCAGCAGTTTCCACAGGGGGCATTACGAGCAGTACTTC.

The table lists this clonotype with a few counts. V usage is TRBV4-1 and J usage is TRBJ1-1; D gene ambiguous. The CDR3 runs to 15 residues. Trimming pared 1 base from V and 4 bases from J, leaving 13 bases between. Germline V gene data show CDR1 as MGHRA and CDR2 as YSYEKL. The CDR3 DNA is TGCGCCAGCAGCCAAGGTTGGCTCCCGAGCACTGAAGCTTTCTTT. This translates into CASSQGWLPSTEAFF.

This clonotype appeared a few times. The gene calls are TRBV12-3 or TRBV12-4 and TRBJ2-1, with TRBD2 matching 8 bases. The V gene end was trimmed by 7 bases and the J gene end by 1 base; junction bases not matched to a gene: 6. This CDR3 has 15 residues. The DNA of the CDR3 is TGTGCCAGCACCCCCGGGGGGGCGTCCTACAATGAGCAGTTCTTC. Its translation is CASTPGGASYNEQFF.

This clonotype was seen a few times. This chain links TRBV2 with TRBJ2-7; the D gene could be TRBD1 or TRBD2 (6 bases each). CDR1 SNHLY and CDR2 FYNNEI come from the germline V gene. The CDR3 spans 14 residues. The V and J ends lost 7 bases and 5 bases respectively, with 18 bases between them. The CDR3, as DNA: TGTGCCAGCAACCAAAGGGGGGTCGGAGACGAGCAGTACTTC. It codes for CASNQRGVGDEQYF.

This clonotype showed up just a few times. This chain uses TRBV7-9 with TRBJ2-7; no reliable D call. The V end was cut by 4 bases, the J end by 0 bases, with 4 bases between. Germline V lookup: CDR1 SEHNR, CDR2 FQNEAQ (reference sequence). This CDR3 is 12 amino acids long. The CDR3 DNA reads TGTGCCAGCAGCTCCAGCTCCTACGAGCAGTACTTC. Amino acids: CASSSSSYEQYF.

This chain connects TRBV6-2 or TRBV6-3 to TRBJ2-7; the D is unclear. With 3 bases removed from V and 2 bases from J, the gap between germline ends came to 8 bases. CDR1 and CDR2 (germline): MNHEY, SVGEGT. The CDR3 is 13 amino acids. The CDR3 reads CASSYVLTYEQYF. The CDR3 DNA follows: TGTGCCAGCAGTTATGTACTGACCTACGAGCAGTACTTC.

This clonotype was observed a handful of times. The chain links TRBV30 to TRBJ2-7; 11 bases map to TRBD2. CDR1 and CDR2 from the germline V gene are GTSNPN and SVGIG (reference sequence). The CDR3 covers 17 residues. V was clipped by 2 bases and J by 0 bases; unmatched bases: 9. CDR3 sequence reads: CAWSTSGGSRSSYEQYF. In DNA, the CDR3 is TGTGCCTGGAGTACTAGCGGGGGCTCGAGGAGCTCCTACGAGCAGTACTTC. Drawing the rest from reference TRBV30 and TRBJ2-7, the complete variable domain is SQTIHQWPATLVQPVGSPLSLECTVEGTSNPNLYWYRQAAGRGLQLLFYSVGIGQISSEVPQNLSASRPQDRQFILSSKKLLLSDSGFYLCAWSTSGGSRSSYEQYFGPGTRLTVT.

This clonotype was recorded at least ten times. The CDR3 DNA reads as TGCGCCAGCTCGCGGGAGTTAGTAGATACGCAGTATTTT. Translated, it gives CASSRELVDTQYF. The V call is TRBV4-3, the J call TRBJ2-3; 7 nucleotides agree with TRBD2. The CDR3 extends over 13 amino acids. V gave up 8 bases and J gave up 5 bases; unmatched junction bases: 7. CDR1 is LGHNA and CDR2 is YSLEER in the germline V gene.

The chain recombines TRBV10-3 with TRBJ1-1; D gene ambiguous. The CDR3 is 12 amino acids. V was shortened by 3 bases and J by 1 base, with 3 bases between the two germline ends. Germline V gene sequence: CDR1 ENHRY, CDR2 SYGVKD. The CDR3 bases are TGTGCCATCAGTGACGGGAACACTGAAGCTTTCTTT. Amino acid sequence: CAISDGNTEAFF.

This clonotype was detected a few times. V and J are TRBV5-1 and TRBJ2-5; 8 bases agree with TRBD2. The CDR3 is made up of 14 amino acids. V gave up 2 bases and J gave up 6 bases; unmatched junction bases: 6. Germline V gene lookup returns CDR1 SGHRS and CDR2 YFSETQ. Here the CDR3 reads CASSFGSGEKTQYF. CDR3 coding DNA: TGCGCCAGCAGCTTCGGTAGCGGGGAAAAGACCCAGTACTTC.

This clonotype was recorded many times. In nucleotides, the CDR3 is TGTGCCAGCAGTCCCCCCGACAGGGGCCGCAACAACGAATACAATGAGCAGTTCTTC. Residues: CASSPPDRGRNNEYNEQFF. V usage is TRBV6-1 and J usage is TRBJ2-1; 8 bases match TRBD1. Per germline, CDR1 MNHNS and CDR2 SASEGT. The trim removed 5 bases at V and 4 bases at J, leaving 19 bases unmatched. The CDR3 is 19 amino acids.

The CDR3 sequence: CASSESKETQYF. CDR3 in DNA: TGCGCCAGCAGTGAGTCGAAAGAGACCCAGTACTTC. The chain links TRBV10-2 to TRBJ2-5, with D unclear. Trimming cost V 0 bases and J 3 bases, with 2 bases left between them. The CDR3 has 12 amino acids. In germline, CDR1 is WSHSY, CDR2 SAAADI.

This clonotype was detected a few times. The chain recombines TRBV25-1 with TRBJ2-2; 8 bases agree with TRBD1. This CDR3 has 17 residues. V trimming: 2 bases; J trimming: 2 bases; junction bases outside the gene matches: 7. CDR1 MGHDK and CDR2 SYGVNS come from the germline V gene. The CDR3, as DNA: TGTGCCAGCAGTGAAGTATTCAGGGGGCTAAACACCGGGGAGCTGTTTTTT. Encoded protein: CASSEVFRGLNTGELFF.

This clonotype was picked up a small number of times. An end of the junction does not agree with germline; a read error may underlie this. The chain links TRBV4-3 to TRBJ2-1; possible D gene TRBD1, 6 bases. The CDR3 runs 13 residues. The germline CDR1 and CDR2 sequences are LGHNA and YSLEER. CDR3 coding DNA: TGCGCCAGCAACCAAAACAGGGTTGGTGAGCAGTTCTTC. Protein sequence: CASNQNRVGEQFF.

This clonotype has a single count. The chain has TRBV5-1 and TRBJ2-7, with D tentatively TRBD1 (6 bases). The CDR3 has 15 amino acids. Germline V lookup: CDR1 SGHRS, CDR2 YFSETQ. Deletions cut 1 base from V and 0 bases from J, with 11 bases between. For the CDR3, the DNA is TGCGCCAGCAGCTTGCATACAGGGAGCTCCTACGAGCAGTACTTC. Protein product: CASSLHTGSSYEQYF.

V and J are TRBV19 and TRBJ2-1; D may match TRBD1 or TRBD2 (5 bases each). Looked up from germline, CDR1 is LNHDA and CDR2 is SQIVND (reference sequence). The CDR3 has 16 amino acids. The ends were cut back, 9 bases at V and 7 bases at J, with 25 bases in the middle. The CDR3 nucleotides are TGTGCCAGCGAGCTAACGGGACGGTTAAGTAGGAATGAGCAGTTCTTC. It is translated as CASELTGRLSRNEQFF.

This clonotype was counted ten times or more. This chain joins TRBV4-3 and TRBJ2-3; TRBD2 matches 9 bases. This CDR3 region has 17 residues. V lost 1 base to trimming and J lost 4 bases; unmatched junction nucleotides: 9. Looked up from germline, CDR1 is LGHNA and CDR2 is YSLEER. CDR3 in DNA: TGCGCCAGCAGCCAAGCCCCACTAGCGGGCTATGCAGATACGCAGTATTTT. Its protein is CASSQAPLAGYADTQYF.

The V and J genes are TRBV12-3 or TRBV12-4 and TRBJ2-4; 9 bases map to TRBD1. Losses at the gene ends were 2 bases for V and 5 bases for J; bases not matched to a gene: 10. CDR3 size: 17 residues. CDR3 nucleotide sequence: TGTGCCAGCAGTTTAACCCTCGGGGACAGGGTACAAAACATTCAGTACTTC. Its protein product is CASSLTLGDRVQNIQYF.